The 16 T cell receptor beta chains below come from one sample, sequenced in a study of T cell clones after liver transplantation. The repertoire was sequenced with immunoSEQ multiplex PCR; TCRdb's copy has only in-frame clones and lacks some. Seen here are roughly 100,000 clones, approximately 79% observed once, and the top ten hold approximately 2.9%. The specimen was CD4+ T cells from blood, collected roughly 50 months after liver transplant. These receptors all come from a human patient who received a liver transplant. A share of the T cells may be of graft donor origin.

CDR3 in DNA: TGTGCCAGCTCACTCACCCCAGGCGGCGAGCAGTACTTC. This translates into CASSLTPGGEQYF. The J gene is TRBJ2-7, the V gene TRBV18; D unresolved. The V end was cut by 4 bases, the J end by 6 bases, with 13 bases between. Germline assignment: CDR1 KGHSH and CDR2 LQKENI. The CDR3 runs 13 residues.

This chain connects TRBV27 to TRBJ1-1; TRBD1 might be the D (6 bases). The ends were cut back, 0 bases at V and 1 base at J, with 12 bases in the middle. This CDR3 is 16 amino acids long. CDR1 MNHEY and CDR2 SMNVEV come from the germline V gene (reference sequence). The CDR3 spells CASSLSRQVPNTEAFF. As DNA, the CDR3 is TGTGCCAGCAGTTTATCTCGACAGGTCCCGAACACTGAAGCTTTCTTT.

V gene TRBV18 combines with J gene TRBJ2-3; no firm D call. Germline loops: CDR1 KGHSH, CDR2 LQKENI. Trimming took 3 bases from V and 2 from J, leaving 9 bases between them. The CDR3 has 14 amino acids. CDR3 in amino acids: CASSPRRNTDTQYF. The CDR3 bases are TGTGCCAGCTCACCGCGGCGGAACACAGATACGCAGTATTTT.

CDR3 nucleotides: TGTGCCAGCAGTAGCGCCCTCTACGAGCAGTACTTC. Amino acid sequence: CASSSALYEQYF. J is TRBJ2-7 and V is TRBV6-1; D uncertain. The V end lost 5 bases, the J end lost 3 bases, and 8 bases lay between the germline ends. CDR3 size: 12 residues. Germline CDR1 and CDR2: MNHNS and SASEGT.

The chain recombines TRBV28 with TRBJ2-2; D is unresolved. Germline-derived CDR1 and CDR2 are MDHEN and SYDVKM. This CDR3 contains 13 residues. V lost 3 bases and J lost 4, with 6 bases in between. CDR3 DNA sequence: TGTGCCAGCAGTTTGTATAGCACCGGGGAGCTGTTTTTT. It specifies CASSLYSTGELFF. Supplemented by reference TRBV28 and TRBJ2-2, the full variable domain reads DVKVTQSSRYLVKRTGEKVFLECVQDMDHENMFWYRQDPGLGLRLIYFSYDVKMKEKGDIPEGYSVSREKKERFSLILESASTNQTSMYLCASSLYSTGELFFGEGSRLTVL.

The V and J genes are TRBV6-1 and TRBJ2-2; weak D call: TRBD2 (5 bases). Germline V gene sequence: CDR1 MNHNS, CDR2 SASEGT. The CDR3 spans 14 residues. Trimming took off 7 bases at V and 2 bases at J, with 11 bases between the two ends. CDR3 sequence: CASIGGSNTGELFF. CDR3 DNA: TGTGCCAGCATAGGCGGGTCAAACACCGGGGAGCTGTTTTTT.

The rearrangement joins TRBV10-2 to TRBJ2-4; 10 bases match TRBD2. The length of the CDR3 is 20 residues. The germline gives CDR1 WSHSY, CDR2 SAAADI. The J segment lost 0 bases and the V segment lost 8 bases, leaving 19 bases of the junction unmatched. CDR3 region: CASPEPTSGVAKVAKNIQYF. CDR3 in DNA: TGCGCCAGCCCAGAACCTACTAGCGGGGTCGCGAAAGTAGCCAAAAACATTCAGTACTTC.

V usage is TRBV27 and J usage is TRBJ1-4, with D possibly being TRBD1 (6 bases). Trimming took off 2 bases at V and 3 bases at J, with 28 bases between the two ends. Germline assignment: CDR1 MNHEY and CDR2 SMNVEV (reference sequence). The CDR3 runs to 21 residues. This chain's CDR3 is CASSLHAGTPEPLPSNEKLFF. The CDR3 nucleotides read TGTGCCAGCAGTTTACATGCCGGGACACCGGAACCCCTGCCTTCTAATGAAAAACTGTTTTTT. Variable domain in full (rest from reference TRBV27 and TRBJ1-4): EAQVTQNPRYLITVTGKKLTVTCSQNMNHEYMSWYRQDPGLGLRQIYYSMNVEVTDKGDVPEGYKVSRKEKRNFPLILESPSPNQTSLYFCASSLHAGTPEPLPSNEKLFFGSGTQLSVL.

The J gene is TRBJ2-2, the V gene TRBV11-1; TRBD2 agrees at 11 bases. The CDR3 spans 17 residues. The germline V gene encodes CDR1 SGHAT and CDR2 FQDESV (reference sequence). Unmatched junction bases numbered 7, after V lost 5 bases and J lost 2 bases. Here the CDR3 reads CASSPLAGVSNTGELFF. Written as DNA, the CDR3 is TGTGCCAGCAGCCCACTAGCGGGAGTCTCAAACACCGGGGAGCTGTTTTTT.

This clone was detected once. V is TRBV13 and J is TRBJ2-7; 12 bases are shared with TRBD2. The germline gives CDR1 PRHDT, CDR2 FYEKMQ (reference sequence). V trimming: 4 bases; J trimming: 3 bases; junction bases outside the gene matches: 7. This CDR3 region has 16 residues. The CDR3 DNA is TGTGCCAGCAGCTCCCAGCTAGCGGGAGGGCACTACGAGCAGTACTTC. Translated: CASSSQLAGGHYEQYF.

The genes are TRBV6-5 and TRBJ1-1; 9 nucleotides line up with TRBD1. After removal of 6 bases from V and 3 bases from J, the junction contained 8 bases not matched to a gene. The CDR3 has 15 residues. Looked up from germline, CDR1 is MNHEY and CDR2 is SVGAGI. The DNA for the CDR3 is TGTGCCAGCAGACTCCCGGGACAGGGATACACTGAAGCTTTCTTT. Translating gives CASRLPGQGYTEAFF.

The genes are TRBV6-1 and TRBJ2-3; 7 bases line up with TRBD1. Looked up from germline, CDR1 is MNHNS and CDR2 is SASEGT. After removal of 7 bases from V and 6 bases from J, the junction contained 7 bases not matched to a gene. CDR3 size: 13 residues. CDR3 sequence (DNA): TGTGCCAGCACTCGACAGGGCGGCGATACGCAGTATTTT. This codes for CASTRQGGDTQYF.

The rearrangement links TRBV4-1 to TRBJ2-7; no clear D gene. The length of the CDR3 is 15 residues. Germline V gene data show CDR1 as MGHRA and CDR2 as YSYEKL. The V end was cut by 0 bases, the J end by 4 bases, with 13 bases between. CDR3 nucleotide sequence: TGCGCCAGCAGCCAAGAAGGGTTCGGGCCGTACGAGCAGTACTTC. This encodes CASSQEGFGPYEQYF.

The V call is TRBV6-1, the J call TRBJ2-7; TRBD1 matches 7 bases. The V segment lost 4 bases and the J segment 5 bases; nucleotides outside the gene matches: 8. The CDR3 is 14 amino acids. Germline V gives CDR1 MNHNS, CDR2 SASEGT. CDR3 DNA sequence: TGTGCCAGCAGTGTGAGACAGGGACCCGACGAGCAGTACTTC. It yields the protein CASSVRQGPDEQYF.

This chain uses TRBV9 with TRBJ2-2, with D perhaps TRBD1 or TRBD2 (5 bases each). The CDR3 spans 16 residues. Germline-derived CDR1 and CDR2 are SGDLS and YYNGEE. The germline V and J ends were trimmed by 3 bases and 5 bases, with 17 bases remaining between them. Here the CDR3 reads CASSASGTTMTGELFF. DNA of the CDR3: TGTGCCAGCAGCGCCTCCGGGACCACCATGACCGGGGAGCTGTTTTTT.

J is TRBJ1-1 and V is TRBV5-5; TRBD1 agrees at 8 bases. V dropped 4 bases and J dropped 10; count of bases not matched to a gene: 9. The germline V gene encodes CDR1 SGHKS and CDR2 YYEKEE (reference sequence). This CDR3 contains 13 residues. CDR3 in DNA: TGTGCCAGCAGCCCACGGACAGGGCAGGGAGCTTTCTTT. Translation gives CASSPRTGQGAFF.